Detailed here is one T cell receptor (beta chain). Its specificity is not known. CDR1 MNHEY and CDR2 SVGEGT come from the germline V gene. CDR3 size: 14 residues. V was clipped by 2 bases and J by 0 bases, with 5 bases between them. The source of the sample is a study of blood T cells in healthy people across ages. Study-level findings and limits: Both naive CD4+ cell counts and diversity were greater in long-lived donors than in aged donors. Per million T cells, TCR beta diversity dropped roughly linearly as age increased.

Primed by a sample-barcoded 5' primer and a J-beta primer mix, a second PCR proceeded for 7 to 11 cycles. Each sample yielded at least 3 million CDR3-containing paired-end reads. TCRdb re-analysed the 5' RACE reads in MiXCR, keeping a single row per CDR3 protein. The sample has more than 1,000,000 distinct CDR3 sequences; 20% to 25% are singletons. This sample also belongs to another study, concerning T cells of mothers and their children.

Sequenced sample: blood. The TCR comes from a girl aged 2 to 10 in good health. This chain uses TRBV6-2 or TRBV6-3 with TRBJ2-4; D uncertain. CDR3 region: CASSYRIAKNIQYF. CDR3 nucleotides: TGTGCCAGCAGTTACAGGATAGCCAAAAACATTCAGTACTTC.